Sequencing of this T cell receptor (beta chain) was carried out in a study of response to subunit inactivated influenza vaccine. This clonotype turned up a few times. What it binds is not known. Findings of the study overall: Each seasonal flu vaccination may recruit only limited new T cells, authors suggested.

A single record per CDR3 protein comes from TCRdb applying MiXCR to the RT-PCR reads. The table records more than 450,000 distinct CDR3 sequences, 12% of them present only once. The V end was cut by 3 bases, the J end by 0 bases, with 9 bases between. Germline-derived CDR1 and CDR2 are KGHSH and LQKENI. The CDR3 totals 16 residues. The receptor was derived from a man aged 45-60 years who received an inactivated influenza vaccine. The chain has TRBV18 and TRBJ2-6; D remains ambiguous. The specimen was PBMCs from blood, collected on the day of vaccination. CDR3: CASSPPAGSGANVLTF. DNA of the CDR3: TGTGCCAGCTCACCCCCCGCCGGCTCTGGGGCCAACGTCCTGACTTTC.